This T cell receptor beta chain was observed in a study of graft-versus-host responses after intestinal transplantation (dated by TCRdb to the early 2020s). With regard to the full study: Recipients received multivisceral, liver-intestinal, or isolated intestinal transplants. Samples from a few later patients were sequenced in-house on an Illumina MiSeq with MiXCR processing rather than by the commercial service. A peak of at least 4% donor T cells among recipient peripheral blood mononuclear cells was the definition used for donor T cell macrochimerism. After intestinal transplantation, graft-versus-host and host-versus-graft alloreactive T cell clones in the graft, circulation and bone marrow were tracked using bulk TCR-beta CDR3 sequencing. Every recipient was given anti-thymocyte globulin induction, then maintenance tacrolimus and steroids for around three years. To identify alloreactive clones, pre-transplant mixed lymphocyte reaction products were sequenced and compared with unstimulated pre-transplant donor and recipient T cells. The cohort enrolled around 23 intestinal transplant recipients including one retransplant, and a few patients lacking pretransplant specimens were excluded. General conclusions and limits of the study: GvH clones were found in recipient bone marrow, and some of the GvH clones appeared earlier in ileal mucosa or blood, which is consistent with an intestinal mucosal origin. Patients with donor T cell macrochimerism had high GvH to HvG T cell clonal ratios in their allografts. The conclusions were limited by the relatively low number and heterogeneity of the intestinal transplant patients. Early after transplant, peak levels of circulating GvH clones were associated with declines in HvG clones.

Note on this clone: Its antigen is still unknown. There are no base qualities to consult, and no much larger clone falls within one base.

Taken with the paper, the label for time point translates to: cells obtained before transplantation from donor or recipient. CD3+CD4+ and CD3+CD8+ populations were FACS-sorted from unstimulated pre-transplant donor and recipient cells taken from spleen or lymph nodes. The germline V gene specifies SGHAT as CDR1 and FQNNGV as CDR2. Spanning cysteine to phenylalanine, the CDR3 consists of 13 amino acids. The retained sequence is limited to the CDR3, 39 bases, with the frame set at the first base. V was cut back by 3 bases and J by 6 bases, leaving a gap of 9 bases between them. Receptor amplification or capture employed the immunoSEQ multiplex PCR assay. In most patients, genomic DNA was isolated using the Qiagen DNeasy Blood and Tissue Kit and sent frozen to Adaptive Biotechnologies for TCR sequencing. For most patients, genomic DNA was subjected to high-throughput TCR-beta CDR3 sequencing by Adaptive Biotechnologies. Regarding the original processing steps: TCR sequencing data were retrieved from Adaptive's ImmunoSEQ software for 18 patients, whereas a few other patients were processed with MiXCR and VDJtools. To correct CD4 versus CD8 sorting errors, any sequence found in both subsets at a frequency ratio below 5:1 was removed. CDR3 nucleotide sequences shared between donor and recipient were removed because their origin could not be assigned. To count as alloreactive, a clone needed at least 2-fold expansion over unstimulated cells and a minimum CFSE-low frequency of 0.002% (template counts) or 0.001% (read counts). Mappable clones were those detected in sequenced pre-transplant spleen, lymph node, or MLR CFSE-low populations of the donor or recipient. The cumulative frequency of alloreactive clones was calculated as a percentage of all sequences, weighted by copy number. Sourced from immuneACCESS, this table was stored by TCRdb with only in-frame sequences that have V and J called. A share of the clones is absent; for the studies checked, an unresolved V gene accounts for under half, and the remainder has no known explanation. V, J and clone size are those of that table, while D and trimming were read from the DNA. This sample holds more than 95,000 clones; 80% to 95% were observed only once. In total, the top ten clones hold roughly 1% of the sample.

This sample comprised unstimulated CD8+ T cells sorted from spleen or lymph node cells, obtained before intestinal transplant. The sequence derives from a human donor who received an intestinal transplant. Here the chain combines TRBV11-2 and TRBJ2-1; the D gene assignment is ambiguous. The CDR3 sequence is CASSLAGLNEQFF. The base sequence is TGTGCCAGCAGCTTGGCAGGTCTCAATGAGCAGTTCTTC.